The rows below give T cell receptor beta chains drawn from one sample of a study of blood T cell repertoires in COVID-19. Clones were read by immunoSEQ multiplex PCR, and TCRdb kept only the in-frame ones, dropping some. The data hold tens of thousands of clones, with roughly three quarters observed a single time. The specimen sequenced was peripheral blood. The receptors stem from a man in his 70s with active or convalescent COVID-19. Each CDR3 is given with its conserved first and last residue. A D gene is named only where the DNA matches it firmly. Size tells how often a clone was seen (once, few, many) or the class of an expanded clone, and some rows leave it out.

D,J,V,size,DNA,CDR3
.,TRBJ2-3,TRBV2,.,TGTGCCAGCTGCGAGGGGCCGCGGGGATCAGATACGCAGTATTTT,CASCEGPRGSDTQYF
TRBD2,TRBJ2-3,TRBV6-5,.,TGTGCCAGCAACGGACTAGCGGGGAACACAGATACGCAGTATTTT,CASNGLAGNTDTQYF
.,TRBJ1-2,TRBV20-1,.,TGCAGTGCTAGTCCTAGGTATGGCTACACCTTC,CSASPRYGYTF
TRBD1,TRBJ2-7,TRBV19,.,TGTGCCAGTAGTAGGGGACAGGAGAAGCAGTACTTC,CASSRGQEKQYF
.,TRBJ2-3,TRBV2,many,TGTGCCAGCAGTGATGGGGGGACAGATACGCAGTATTTT,CASSDGGTDTQYF
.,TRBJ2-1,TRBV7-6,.,TGTGCCAGCAGCATGGAGGGAGCGTACAATGAGCAGTTCTTC,CASSMEGAYNEQFF
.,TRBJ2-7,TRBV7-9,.,TGTGCCAGCAGCGCCCAGGCAGGCACAGCCTACGAGCAGTACTTC,CASSAQAGTAYEQYF
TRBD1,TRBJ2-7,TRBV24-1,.,TGTGCCACGGAGACAGGGAGACTGGGCTTGTACGAGCAGTACTTC,CATETGRLGLYEQYF
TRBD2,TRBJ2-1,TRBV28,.,TGTGCCAGCAGTTTAAGACTAGCCACCAATGAGCAGTTCTTC,CASSLRLATNEQFF
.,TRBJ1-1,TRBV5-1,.,TGCGCCAGCAGCCCGCTCCAGGGTGACACTGAAGCTTTCTTT,CASSPLQGDTEAFF
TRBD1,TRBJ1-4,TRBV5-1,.,TGCGCCAGCAGCTCAGACAGGGGTACTAATGAAAAACTGTTTTTT,CASSSDRGTNEKLFF
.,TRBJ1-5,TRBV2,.,TGTGCCACCGGGAGGGATCAGCCCCAGCATTTT,CATGRDQPQHF
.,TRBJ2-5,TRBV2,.,TGTGCCAGCAAGGTGGATGGGGGCGGGGAGACCCAGTACTTC,CASKVDGGGETQYF
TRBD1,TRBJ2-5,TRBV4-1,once,TGCGCCAGCAGCCAACTCCCGGGACAGGGCTTAGAGACCCAGTACTTC,CASSQLPGQGLETQYF
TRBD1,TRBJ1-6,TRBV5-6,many,TGTGCCAGCAGCTCACAGGGGTGGGGTTCACCCCTCCACTTT,CASSSQGWGSPLHF
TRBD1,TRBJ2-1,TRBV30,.,TGTGCCGCAAAATCGGGGACAGCGTCTTCATACAATGAGCAGTTCTTC,CAAKSGTASSYNEQFF
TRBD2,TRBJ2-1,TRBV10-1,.,TGCGCCAGCATACTAGCGGCCCCCAATGAGCAGTTCTTC,CASILAAPNEQFF
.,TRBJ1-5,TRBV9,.,TGTGCCAGCAGCGTAGGATCGGGTCAGCCCCAGCATTTT,CASSVGSGQPQHF
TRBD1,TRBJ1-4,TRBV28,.,TGTGCCAGCAGTTTATTCAGTCCCGGGACAGGGATGGGTGAAAAACTGTTTTTT,CASSLFSPGTGMGEKLFF
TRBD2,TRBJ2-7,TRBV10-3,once,TGTGCCATCAGTGAGTCGCGGGGGGGTCCCTACGAGCAGTACTTC,CAISESRGGPYEQYF
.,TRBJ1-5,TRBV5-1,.,TGCGCCAGCAGCCAAGGGGGAGGGCAGCCCCAGCATTTT,CASSQGGGQPQHF
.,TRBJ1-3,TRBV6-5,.,TGTGCCAGCAGTCGCGACAAGAGAAACACCATATATTTT,CASSRDKRNTIYF
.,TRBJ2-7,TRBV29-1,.,TGCAGCGTCAGGGTTTACGAGCAGTACTTC,CSVRVYEQYF
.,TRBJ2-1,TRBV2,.,TGTGCCAGCACCGAAGCGGGACAGTACAATGAGCAGTTCTTC,CASTEAGQYNEQFF
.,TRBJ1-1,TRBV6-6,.,TGTGCCAGCACCTATGAAGGGGGAGCTGAAGCTTTCTTT,CASTYEGGAEAFF
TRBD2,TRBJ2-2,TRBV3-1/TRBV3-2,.,TGTGCCAGCAGCCGTGCTGCGGGGGTAGCCGGGGAGCTGTTTTTT,CASSRAAGVAGELFF
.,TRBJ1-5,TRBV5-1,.,TGCGCCAGCAGGCTTGGACTCGGGGATCAGCCCCAGCATTTT,CASRLGLGDQPQHF
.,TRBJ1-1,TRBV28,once,TGTGCCAGCAGGGGGCGGACAGCCAACACTGAAGCTTTCTTT,CASRGRTANTEAFF
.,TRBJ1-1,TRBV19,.,TGTGCCAGTAGGACAGGATTAAACACTGAAGCTTTCTTT,CASRTGLNTEAFF
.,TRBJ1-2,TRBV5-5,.,TGTGCCAGCAGCCTCAGGGGTGGAGGCTACACCTTC,CASSLRGGGYTF
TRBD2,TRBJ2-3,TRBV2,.,TGTGCCAGCAAACGAACCCTCTTAGCGGGGGGGAGGACAGATACGCAGTATTTT,CASKRTLLAGGRTDTQYF
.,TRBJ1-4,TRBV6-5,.,TGTGCCAGCATGGGGCAGAACCGCAATGAAAAACTGTTTTTT,CASMGQNRNEKLFF
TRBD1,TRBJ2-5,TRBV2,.,TGTGCCAGCAGTCGGACAGGGATGGGGGAGACCCAGTACTTC,CASSRTGMGETQYF
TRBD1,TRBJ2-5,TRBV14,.,TGTGCCAGCAGCCAGAGACAGGGAATACAGGAGACCCAGTACTTC,CASSQRQGIQETQYF
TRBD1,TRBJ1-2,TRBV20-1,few,TGCAGTGCTCAGGGGGATCGGGGCTACACCTTC,CSAQGDRGYTF
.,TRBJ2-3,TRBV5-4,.,TGTGCCAGCAGCTTGAAGTCCAGGGGCGCCCCCACAGATACGCAGTATTTT,CASSLKSRGAPTDTQYF
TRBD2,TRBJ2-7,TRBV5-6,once,TGTGCCAGCAGGGGAGAAATGGGTCCTGGACTAGCGGCCTACGAGCAGTACTTC,CASRGEMGPGLAAYEQYF
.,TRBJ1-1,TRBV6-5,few,TGTGCCAGCAGTACCCAACAGAACACTGAAGCTTTCTTT,CASSTQQNTEAFF
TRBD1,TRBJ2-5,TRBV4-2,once,TGTGCCAGCAGCCAAGAAGACAGGGAAGGAGAGACCCAGTACTTC,CASSQEDREGETQYF
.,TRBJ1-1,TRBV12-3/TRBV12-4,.,TGTGCCAGCAGTTTGTTTCAGGGAACTGAAGCTTTCTTT,CASSLFQGTEAFF
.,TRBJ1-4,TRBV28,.,TGTGCCAGCAGTTCCCCTAAGGAGGGTAATGAAAAACTGTTTTTT,CASSSPKEGNEKLFF